This TCR beta chain came from a study of blood T cell repertoires in COVID-19. The overall study: Samples came from the United States, Italy and Spain, spanning acute and convalescent COVID-19. PBMCs, B-cell-depleted T cells, or T cells were the source of the cDNA or gDNA that made up the material.

The CDR3 contains 12 residues. The V end was cut by 4 bases, the J end by 3 bases, with 6 bases between. From germline, CDR1 is SNHLY and CDR2 FYNNEI. Original processing methods: The assay estimated nucleated cells by amplifying reference gene primers. Profiled with immunoSEQ multiplex PCR; TCRdb holds only in-frame clones, not every one. The V and J calls and clone size were taken over from that table, and D and trimming were inferred from the DNA. Seen here are approximately 170,000 clones, roughly nine tenths observed once, and the top ten hold 3% to 4%. The sequenced sample consisted of peripheral blood. The clonotype comes from an older woman with acute or convalescent COVID-19. The rearrangement links TRBV2 to TRBJ2-5; the D is unclear. Written as DNA, the CDR3 is TGTGCCAGCAGTGTCGGAGAAGAGACCCAGTACTTC. Residues: CASSVGEETQYF. The full variable domain, its missing parts supplied by reference TRBV2 and TRBJ2-5, is EPEVTQTPSHQVTQMGQEVILRCVPISNHLYFYWYRQILGQKVEFLVSFYNNEISEKSEIFDDQFSVERPDGSNFTLKIRSTKLEDSAMYFCASSVGEETQYFGPGTRLLVL.